The present T cell receptor (beta chain) was sequenced within a study of OX40 agonist ivuxolimab in advanced cancers. Study-wide context: Ivuxolimab was a fully human IgG2 agonistic monoclonal antibody targeting the costimulatory receptor OX40 (CD134). The point of sequencing TCRbeta in the periphery was to test whether ivuxolimab changed TCR sequence diversity and drove clonal T-cell expansion. Prior anti-PD-1, anti-PD-L1 or anti-CTLA-4 therapy was permitted, and 40% of dose-escalation patients had received checkpoint inhibitors. Partial responses occurred in three dose-escalation patients: two with cutaneous melanoma and one with hepatocellular carcinoma. A male proportion of almost 85% and a mean age of approximately 61 years, ranging from roughly 23 to 90, were recorded for the dose-escalation cohort. Of the approximately 50 dose-escalation patients, hepatocellular carcinoma was present in around 20, melanoma in roughly 15, renal cell carcinoma in 9 and head and neck cancer in 9. The paper describes the monotherapy dose-escalation part (N ≈ 52 patients) of the phase I trial of ivuxolimab. Intravenous ivuxolimab was administered to patients every 2 weeks at six dose levels: 0.01, 0.1, 0.3, 1.5, 3 and 10 mg/kg.

Patients with a history of autoimmune disease or receiving systemic immunosuppression were excluded from the trial. Peripheral blood for TCR sequencing was collected from all dose cohorts at baseline, on cycle 4 day 1, and on cycle 7 day 1. Samples came from an open-label, multicenter, first-in-human phase I dose-escalation trial of ivuxolimab. Adults with locally advanced or metastatic head and neck squamous cell, hepatocellular, melanoma or renal cell carcinoma were enrolled in the trial. Before TCR sequencing, CD4+ T cells and CD8+ T cells were sorted from peripheral blood as separate populations. A remark on this clone: Its antigen is not yet known. Base qualities are not provided; no much larger clone lies one nucleotide away.

From cysteine to phenylalanine, the CDR3 is 17 amino acids long. The kept DNA is CDR3 alone, 51 bases in frame from the first base. Looking up the germline V gene yields CDR1 SGHRS and CDR2 YFSETQ. V loses 2 bases of germline sequence and J loses 1 base, and the interval between the two ends is 18 bases. Findings and caveats that apply to the study as a whole: Clonal expansion of both CD4+ and CD8+ blood T cells was observed from baseline to week 6 at doses 0.1 to 3.0 mg/kg. Antigen specificity was not determined for the clonally expanded peripheral T cells. In the 0.1-3.0 mg/kg groups, partial responders had among the lowest normalized peripheral clonal expansion, particularly in CD8+ T cells. Low levels of normalized T-cell clonal expansion were also seen in some patients who did not respond. After ivuxolimab, more expanded clones were found on average in CD8+ T cells than in CD4+ T cells.

Genomic DNA was extracted from sorted cells for sequencing of the TCRbeta CDR3 region. TCRbeta CDR3 regions were sequenced using the immunoSEQ Assay. The table was pulled from immuneACCESS by TCRdb, which kept in-frame rearrangements only. Such tables lose some clones; where checked, under half of the loss comes from unresolved V genes, and the rest has no known cause. Recorded for this sample are roughly 80,000 clones; 86% of them occurred a single time. The ten largest clones capture under 0.8% of the sample. The receptor was isolated from an adult with an advanced solid tumor such as melanoma, head and neck, liver or kidney cancer. This receptor chain uses TRBV5-1 and TRBJ1-1; 5 matching bases give a weak D call of TRBD1. Sequenced here: CD4+ or CD8+ T cells sorted from blood, sampled in a trial of the OX40 agonist ivuxolimab. The bases read TGCGCCAGCAGCTTTAGTAGTGGACGGACACAGAACACTGAAGCTTTCTTT. Translated, it gives CASSFSSGRTQNTEAFF.